This TCR beta chain stems from a study of low-dose radiotherapy and immunotherapy resistance in tumors. TRAV- and TRBV-specific primers primed first-strand cDNA, covering alpha and beta chains. For amplifying TCRs, the PCR ran for 15 to 20 cycles with Phusion, which was used together with a constant-region primer and the adapter on the V primers. TCRdb processed the reads anew with MiXCR; each CDR3 protein has one entry. The table lists roughly 100,000 distinct CDR3 sequences, around 21% of them singletons. This clonotype was picked up many times. The time point here: after trial treatment. Regarding treatment: LDRT plus nivolumab, ipilimumab, low-dose cyclophosphamide and aspirin (RACIN trial). Each donor was administered nivolumab, ipilimumab, aspirin, low-dose cyclophosphamide and low-dose radiotherapy. Trimming took off 4 bases at V and 8 bases at J, with 20 bases between the two ends. This CDR3 has 16 amino acids. Germline V gene sequence: CDR1 KGHDR, CDR2 SFDVKD.

V and J are TRBV24-1 and TRBJ2-1; the D gene could be TRBD1 or TRBD2 (5 bases each). The source material was PBMCs, sampled after low-dose radiotherapy plus immunotherapy. This receptor was taken from a male donor with prostate cancer. The CDR3 sequence: CATSDPGTVLGDEQFF. In nucleotides, the CDR3 is TGTGCCACCAGTGACCCCGGGACGGTGTTGGGTGATGAGCAGTTCTTC.